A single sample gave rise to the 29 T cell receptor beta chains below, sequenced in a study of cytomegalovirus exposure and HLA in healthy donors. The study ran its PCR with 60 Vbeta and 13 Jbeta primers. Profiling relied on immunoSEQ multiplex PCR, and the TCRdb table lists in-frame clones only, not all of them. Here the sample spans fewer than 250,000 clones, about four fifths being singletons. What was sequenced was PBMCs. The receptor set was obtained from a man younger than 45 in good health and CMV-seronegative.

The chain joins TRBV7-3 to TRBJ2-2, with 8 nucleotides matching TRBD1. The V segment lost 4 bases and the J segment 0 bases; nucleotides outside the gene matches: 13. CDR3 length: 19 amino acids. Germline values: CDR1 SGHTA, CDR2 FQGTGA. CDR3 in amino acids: CASSSNPTRQGPNTGELFF. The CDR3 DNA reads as TGTGCCAGCAGCTCCAACCCTACCCGACAGGGGCCGAACACCGGGGAGCTGTTTTTT.

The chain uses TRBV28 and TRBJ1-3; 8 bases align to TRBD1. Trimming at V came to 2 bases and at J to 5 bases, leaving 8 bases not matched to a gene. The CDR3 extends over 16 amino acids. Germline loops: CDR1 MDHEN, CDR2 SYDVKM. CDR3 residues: CASSLTVTGVRNTIYF. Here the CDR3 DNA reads TGTGCCAGCAGTTTAACGGTGACAGGGGTCCGAAACACCATATATTTT. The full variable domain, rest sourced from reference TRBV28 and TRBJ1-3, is DVKVTQSSRYLVKRTGEKVFLECVQDMDHENMFWYRQDPGLGLRLIYFSYDVKMKEKGDIPEGYSVSREKKERFSLILESASTNQTSMYLCASSLTVTGVRNTIYFGEGSWLTVV.

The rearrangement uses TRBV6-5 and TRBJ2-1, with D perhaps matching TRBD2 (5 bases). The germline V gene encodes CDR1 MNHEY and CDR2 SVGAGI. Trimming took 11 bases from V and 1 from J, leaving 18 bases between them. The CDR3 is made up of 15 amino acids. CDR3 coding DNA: TGTGCCTGTCAGCGGAGCGGACCTTCCTACAATGAGCAGTTCTTC. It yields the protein CACQRSGPSYNEQFF.

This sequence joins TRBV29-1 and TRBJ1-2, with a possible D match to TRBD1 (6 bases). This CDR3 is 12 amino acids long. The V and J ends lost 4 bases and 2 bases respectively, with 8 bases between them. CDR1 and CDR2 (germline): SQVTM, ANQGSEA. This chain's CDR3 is CSVVQGNYGYTF. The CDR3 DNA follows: TGCAGCGTTGTCCAGGGGAACTATGGCTACACCTTC.

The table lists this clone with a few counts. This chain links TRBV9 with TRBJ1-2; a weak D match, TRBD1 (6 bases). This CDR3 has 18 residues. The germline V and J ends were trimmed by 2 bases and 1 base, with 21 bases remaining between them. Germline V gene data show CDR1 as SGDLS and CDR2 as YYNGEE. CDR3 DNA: TGTGCCAGCAGCGTGAGCTCCCAGGGACACCTTCTTAACTATGGCTACACCTTC. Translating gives CASSVSSQGHLLNYGYTF.

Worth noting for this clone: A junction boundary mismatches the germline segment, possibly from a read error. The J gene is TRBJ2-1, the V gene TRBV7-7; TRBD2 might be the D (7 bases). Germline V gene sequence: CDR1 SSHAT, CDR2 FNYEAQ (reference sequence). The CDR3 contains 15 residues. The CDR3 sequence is CASSPGGGQADEQFF. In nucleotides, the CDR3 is TGTGCTAGCAGCCCTGGGGGGGGGCAGGCGGATGAGCAGTTCTTC.

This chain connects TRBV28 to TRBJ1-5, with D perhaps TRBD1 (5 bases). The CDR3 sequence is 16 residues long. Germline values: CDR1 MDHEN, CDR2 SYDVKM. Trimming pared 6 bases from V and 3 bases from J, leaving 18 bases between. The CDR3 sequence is CASSQWQGRYNQPQHF. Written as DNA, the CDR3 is TGTGCCAGCAGCCAATGGCAGGGTCGATACAATCAGCCCCAGCATTTT.

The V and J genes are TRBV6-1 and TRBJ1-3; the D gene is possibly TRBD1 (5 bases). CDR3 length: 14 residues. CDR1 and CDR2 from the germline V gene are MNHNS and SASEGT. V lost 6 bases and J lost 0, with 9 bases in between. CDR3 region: CASREGTSGNTIYF. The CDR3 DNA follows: TGTGCCAGCAGGGAGGGGACCTCTGGAAACACCATATATTTT.

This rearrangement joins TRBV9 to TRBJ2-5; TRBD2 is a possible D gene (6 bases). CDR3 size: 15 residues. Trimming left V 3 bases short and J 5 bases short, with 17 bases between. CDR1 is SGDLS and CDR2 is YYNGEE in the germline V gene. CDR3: CASSATGLPNETQYF. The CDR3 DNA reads TGTGCCAGCAGCGCAACGGGACTCCCTAACGAGACCCAGTACTTC.

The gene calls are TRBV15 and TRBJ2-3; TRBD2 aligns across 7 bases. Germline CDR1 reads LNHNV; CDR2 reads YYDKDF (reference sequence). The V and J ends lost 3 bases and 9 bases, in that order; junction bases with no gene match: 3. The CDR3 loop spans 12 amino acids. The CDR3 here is CATSSSRGTQYF. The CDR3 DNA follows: TGTGCCACCAGCAGTTCGCGGGGGACGCAGTATTTT.

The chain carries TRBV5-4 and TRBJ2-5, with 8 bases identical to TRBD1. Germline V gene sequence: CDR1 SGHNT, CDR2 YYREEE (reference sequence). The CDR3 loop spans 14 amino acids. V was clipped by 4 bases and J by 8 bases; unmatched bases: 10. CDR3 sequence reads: CASSQRQGTYTQYF. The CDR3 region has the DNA TGTGCCAGCAGCCAAAGACAGGGGACATACACCCAGTACTTC.

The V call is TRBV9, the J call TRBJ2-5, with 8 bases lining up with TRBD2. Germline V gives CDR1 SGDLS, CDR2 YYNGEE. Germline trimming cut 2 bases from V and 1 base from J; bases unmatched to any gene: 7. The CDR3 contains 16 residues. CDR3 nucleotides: TGTGCCAGCAGCGTCTCGGCGGGGGGCCTCCAAGAGACCCAGTACTTC. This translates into CASSVSAGGLQETQYF.

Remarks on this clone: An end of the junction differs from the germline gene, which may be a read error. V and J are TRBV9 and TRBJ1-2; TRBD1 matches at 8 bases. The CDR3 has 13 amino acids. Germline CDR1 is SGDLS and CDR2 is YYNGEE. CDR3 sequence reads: CASSEGQAYGYTF. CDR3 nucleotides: TGTGCCAGTAGCGAGGGACAGGCCTATGGCTACACCTTC.

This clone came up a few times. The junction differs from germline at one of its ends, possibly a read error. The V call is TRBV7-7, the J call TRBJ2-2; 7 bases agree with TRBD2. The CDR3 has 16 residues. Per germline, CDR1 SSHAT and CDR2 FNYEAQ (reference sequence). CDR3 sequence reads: CASSSTTGGIKRELFF. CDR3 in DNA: TGTGCTAGCAGCTCGACGACGGGGGGAATTAAAAGGGAGCTGTTTTTT.

CDR3 protein: CASRRLTGGNSPLHF. CDR3 in DNA: TGTGCCAGCAGAAGATTGACAGGAGGAAATTCACCCCTCCACTTT. The chain joins TRBV6-1 to TRBJ1-6; D possibly corresponds to TRBD1 (6 bases). Between the trimmed V and J ends, which lost 6 bases and 7 bases, there was a span of 16 bases. This CDR3 has 15 amino acids. Germline CDR1 is MNHNS and CDR2 is SASEGT.

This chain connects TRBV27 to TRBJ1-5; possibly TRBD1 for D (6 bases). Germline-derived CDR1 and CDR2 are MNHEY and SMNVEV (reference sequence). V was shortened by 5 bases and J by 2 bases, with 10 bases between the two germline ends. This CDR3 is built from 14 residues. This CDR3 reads CASSPYRGNQPQHF. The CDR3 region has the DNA TGTGCCAGCAGTCCTTACAGGGGCAATCAGCCCCAGCATTTT.

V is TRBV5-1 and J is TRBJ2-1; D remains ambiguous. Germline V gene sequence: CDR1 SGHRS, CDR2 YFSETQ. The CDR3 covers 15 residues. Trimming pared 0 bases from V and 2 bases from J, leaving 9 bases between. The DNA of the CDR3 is TGCGCCAGCAGCTTGGGTCAGGTACCCTACAATGAGCAGTTCTTC. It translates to CASSLGQVPYNEQFF.

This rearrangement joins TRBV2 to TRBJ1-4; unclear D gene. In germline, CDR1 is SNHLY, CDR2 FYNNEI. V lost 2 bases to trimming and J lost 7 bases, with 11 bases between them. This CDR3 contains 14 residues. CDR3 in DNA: TGTGCCAGCAGTGAACCGGGGAGGACTGAAAAACTGTTTTTT. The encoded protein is CASSEPGRTEKLFF. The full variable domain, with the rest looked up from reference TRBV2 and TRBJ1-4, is EPEVTQTPSHQVTQMGQEVILRCVPISNHLYFYWYRQILGQKVEFLVSFYNNEISEKSEIFDDQFSVERPDGSNFTLKIRSTKLEDSAMYFCASSEPGRTEKLFFGSGTQLSVL.

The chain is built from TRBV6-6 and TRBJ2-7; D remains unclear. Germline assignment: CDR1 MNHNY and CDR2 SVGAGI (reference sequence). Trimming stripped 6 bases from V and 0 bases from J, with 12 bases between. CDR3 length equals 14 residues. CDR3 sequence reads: CASRREWYSYEQYF. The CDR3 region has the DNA TGTGCCAGCAGGAGAGAGTGGTACTCCTACGAGCAGTACTTC.

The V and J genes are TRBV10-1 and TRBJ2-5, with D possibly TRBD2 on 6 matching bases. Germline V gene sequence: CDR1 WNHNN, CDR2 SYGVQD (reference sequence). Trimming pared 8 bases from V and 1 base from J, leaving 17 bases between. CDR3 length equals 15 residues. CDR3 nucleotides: TGCGCCAGCGGAGGCGGAGGGGAACCCCAAGAGACCCAGTACTTC. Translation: CASGGGGEPQETQYF.

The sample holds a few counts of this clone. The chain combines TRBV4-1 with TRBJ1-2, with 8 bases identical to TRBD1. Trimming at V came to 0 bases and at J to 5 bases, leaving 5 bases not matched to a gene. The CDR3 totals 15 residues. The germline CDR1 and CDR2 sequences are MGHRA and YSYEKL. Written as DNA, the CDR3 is TGCGCCAGCAGCCAAGAGATGGGGGACAGGTATGGCTACACCTTC. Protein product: CASSQEMGDRYGYTF.

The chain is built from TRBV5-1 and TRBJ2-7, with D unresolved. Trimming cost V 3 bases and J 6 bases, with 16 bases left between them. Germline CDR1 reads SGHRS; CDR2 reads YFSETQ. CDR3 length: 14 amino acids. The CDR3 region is CASSSLGATSEQYF. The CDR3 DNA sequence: TGCGCCAGCAGCTCACTCGGAGCGACTTCCGAGCAGTACTTC.

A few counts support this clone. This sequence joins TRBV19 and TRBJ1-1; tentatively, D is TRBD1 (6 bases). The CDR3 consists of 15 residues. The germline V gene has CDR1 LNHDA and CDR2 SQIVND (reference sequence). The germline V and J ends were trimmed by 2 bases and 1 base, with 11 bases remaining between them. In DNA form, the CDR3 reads TGTGCCAGTAGTATACAGGGGTCCTCGAACACTGAAGCTTTCTTT. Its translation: CASSIQGSSNTEAFF.

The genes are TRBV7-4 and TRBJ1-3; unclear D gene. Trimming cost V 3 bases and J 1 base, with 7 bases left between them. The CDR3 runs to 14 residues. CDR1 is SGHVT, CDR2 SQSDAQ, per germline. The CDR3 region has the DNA TGTGCCAGCAGCTTCAACTCTTCTGGAAACACCATATATTTT. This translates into CASSFNSSGNTIYF.

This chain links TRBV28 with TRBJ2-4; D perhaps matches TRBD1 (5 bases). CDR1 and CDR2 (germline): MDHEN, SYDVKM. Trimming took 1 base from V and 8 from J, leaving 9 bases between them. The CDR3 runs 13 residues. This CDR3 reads CASSLFRDDIQYF. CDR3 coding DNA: TGTGCCAGCAGTTTATTCAGGGATGACATTCAGTACTTC.

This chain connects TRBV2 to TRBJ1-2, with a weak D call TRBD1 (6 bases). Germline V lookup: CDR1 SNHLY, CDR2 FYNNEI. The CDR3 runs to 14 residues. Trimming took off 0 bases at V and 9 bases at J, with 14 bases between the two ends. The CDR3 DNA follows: TGTGCCAGCAGTGAAGCGCTTCAGGGGAAACGCTACACCTTC. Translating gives CASSEALQGKRYTF.

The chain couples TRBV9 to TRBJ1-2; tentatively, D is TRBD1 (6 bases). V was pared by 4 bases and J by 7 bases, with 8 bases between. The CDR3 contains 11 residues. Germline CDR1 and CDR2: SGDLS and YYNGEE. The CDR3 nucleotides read TGTGCCAGCAGCACCAGGGGTGGCTACACCTTC. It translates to CASSTRGGYTF.

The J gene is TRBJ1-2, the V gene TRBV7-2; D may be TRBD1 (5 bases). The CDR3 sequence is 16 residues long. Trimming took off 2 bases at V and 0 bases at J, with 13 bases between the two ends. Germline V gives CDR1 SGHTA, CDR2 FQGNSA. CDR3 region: CASSLNGATTNYGYTF. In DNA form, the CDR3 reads TGTGCCAGCAGCTTAAATGGGGCAACTACTAACTATGGCTACACCTTC.

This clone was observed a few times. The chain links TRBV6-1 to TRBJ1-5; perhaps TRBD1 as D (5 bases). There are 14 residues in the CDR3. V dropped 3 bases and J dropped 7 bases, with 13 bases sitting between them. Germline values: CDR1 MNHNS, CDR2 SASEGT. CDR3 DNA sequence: TGTGCCAGCAGTGAGGGGGGAAGCGGGCAGCCCCAGCATTTT. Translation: CASSEGGSGQPQHF.